This T cell receptor (beta chain) is from a study of technical replicates of blood from several donors. Germline V gene lookup returns CDR1 LGHNA and CDR2 YNFKEQ. CDR3 length equals 17 residues. The V segment lost 2 bases and the J segment 2 bases; nucleotides outside the gene matches: 11. Sequencing was performed with immunoSEQ multiplex PCR; in TCRdb, only in-frame clones are kept and a portion is missing. The table includes 82,000 or so clones, over 90% detected once. This chain uses TRBV4-2 with TRBJ1-1, with TRBD1 matching over 7 bases. Sequencing used T cells isolated from PBMCs. The sequence was collected from a human donor in good health. CDR3 sequence reads: CASSQNPQGILNTEAFF. The CDR3 DNA follows: TGTGCCAGCAGCCAAAATCCACAGGGGATCCTTAACACTGAAGCTTTCTTT.